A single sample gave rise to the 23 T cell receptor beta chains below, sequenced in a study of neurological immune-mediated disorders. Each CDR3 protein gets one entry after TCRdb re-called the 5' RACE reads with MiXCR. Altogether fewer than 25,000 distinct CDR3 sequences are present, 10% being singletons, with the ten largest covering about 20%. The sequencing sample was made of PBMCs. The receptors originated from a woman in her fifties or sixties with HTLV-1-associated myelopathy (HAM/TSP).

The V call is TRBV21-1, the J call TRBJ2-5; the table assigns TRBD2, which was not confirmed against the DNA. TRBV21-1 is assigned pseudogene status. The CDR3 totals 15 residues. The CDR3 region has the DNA TGTGCCAGCATCAAACGGCGGGGTCGATGGGAGACCCAGTACTTC. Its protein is CASIKRRGRWETQYF.

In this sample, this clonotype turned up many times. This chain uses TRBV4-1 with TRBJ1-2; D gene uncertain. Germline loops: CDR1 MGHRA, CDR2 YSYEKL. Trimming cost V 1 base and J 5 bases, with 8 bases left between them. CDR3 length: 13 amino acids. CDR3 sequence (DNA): TGCGCCAGCAGCCAAGTAGGTGGATATGGCTACACCTTC. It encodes CASSQVGGYGYTF.

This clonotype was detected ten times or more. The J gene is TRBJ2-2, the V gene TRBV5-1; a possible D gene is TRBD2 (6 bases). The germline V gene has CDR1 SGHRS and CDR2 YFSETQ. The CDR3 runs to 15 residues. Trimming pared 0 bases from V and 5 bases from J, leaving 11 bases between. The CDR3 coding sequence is TGCGCCAGCAGCTTGGACGGGAGCGATACCGGGGAGCTGTTTTTT. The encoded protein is CASSLDGSDTGELFF.

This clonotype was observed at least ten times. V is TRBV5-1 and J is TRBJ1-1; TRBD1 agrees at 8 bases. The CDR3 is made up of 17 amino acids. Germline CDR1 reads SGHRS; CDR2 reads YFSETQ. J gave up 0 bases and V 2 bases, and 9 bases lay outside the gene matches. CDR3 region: CASSFDRGPLMNTEAFF. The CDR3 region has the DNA TGCGCCAGCAGCTTTGACAGGGGCCCACTCATGAACACTGAAGCTTTCTTT.

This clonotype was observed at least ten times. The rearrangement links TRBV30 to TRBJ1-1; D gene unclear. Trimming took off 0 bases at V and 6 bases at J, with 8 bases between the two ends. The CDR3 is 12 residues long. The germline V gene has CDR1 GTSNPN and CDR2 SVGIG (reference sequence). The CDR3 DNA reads TGTGCCTGGAGTGTGGGGTACGCTGAAGCTTTCTTT. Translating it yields CAWSVGYAEAFF.

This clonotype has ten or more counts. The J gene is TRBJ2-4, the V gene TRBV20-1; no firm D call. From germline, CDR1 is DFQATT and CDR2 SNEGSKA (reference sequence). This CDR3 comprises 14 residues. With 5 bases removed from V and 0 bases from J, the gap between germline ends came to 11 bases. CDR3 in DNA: TGCAGTGCTCTGGACCATTTAGCCAAAAACATTCAGTACTTC. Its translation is CSALDHLAKNIQYF.

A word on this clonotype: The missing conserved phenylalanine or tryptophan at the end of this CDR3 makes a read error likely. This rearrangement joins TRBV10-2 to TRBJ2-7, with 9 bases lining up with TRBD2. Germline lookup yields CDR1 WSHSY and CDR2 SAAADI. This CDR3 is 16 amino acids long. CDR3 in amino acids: CDSSGASTSGYYEQYL. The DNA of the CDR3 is TGCGACAGCAGTGGTGCATCTACTAGCGGGTACTACGAGCAGTACTTA.

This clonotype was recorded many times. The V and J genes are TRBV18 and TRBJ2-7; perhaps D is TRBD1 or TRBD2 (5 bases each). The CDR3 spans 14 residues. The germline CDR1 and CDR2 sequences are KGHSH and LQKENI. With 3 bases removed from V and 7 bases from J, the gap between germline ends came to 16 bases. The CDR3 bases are TGTGCCAGCTCACCCCCCCGGGACCGCTGGGAGCAGTACTTC. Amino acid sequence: CASSPPRDRWEQYF. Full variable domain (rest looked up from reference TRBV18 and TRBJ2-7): NAGVMQNPRHLVRRRGQEARLRCSPMKGHSHVYWYRQLPEEGLKFMVYLQKENIIDESGMPKERFSAEFPKEGPSILRIQQVVRGDSAAYFCASSPPRDRWEQYFGPGTRLTVT.

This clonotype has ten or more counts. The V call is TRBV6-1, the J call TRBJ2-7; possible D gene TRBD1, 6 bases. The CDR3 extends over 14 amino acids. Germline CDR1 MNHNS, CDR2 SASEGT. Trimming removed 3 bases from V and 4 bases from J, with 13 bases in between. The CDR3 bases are TGTGCCAGCAGTGATTCAGGGGTAGGTTACGAGCAGTACTTC. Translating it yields CASSDSGVGYEQYF.

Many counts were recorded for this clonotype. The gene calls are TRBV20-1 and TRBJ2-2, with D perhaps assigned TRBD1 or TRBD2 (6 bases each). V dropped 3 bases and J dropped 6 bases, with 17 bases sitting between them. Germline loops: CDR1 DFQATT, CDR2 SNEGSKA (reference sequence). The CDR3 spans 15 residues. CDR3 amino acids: CSARGGPEGAGELFF. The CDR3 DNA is TGCAGTGCTAGGGGGGGCCCTGAAGGTGCCGGGGAGCTGTTTTTT.

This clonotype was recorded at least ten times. CDR3 sequence: CASSGAVGGPADTQYF. The CDR3 nucleotides read TGTGCCAGCAGCGGGGCCGTGGGGGGGCCTGCAGATACGCAGTATTTT. V gene TRBV9 combines with J gene TRBJ2-3, with D possibly TRBD2 on 7 matching bases. This CDR3 is 16 amino acids long. Trimming cost V 3 bases and J 4 bases, with 18 bases left between them. Germline lookup yields CDR1 SGDLS and CDR2 YYNGEE. The full variable domain, rest sourced from reference TRBV9 and TRBJ2-3, is DSGVTQTPKHLITATGQRVTLRCSPRSGDLSVYWYQQSLDQGLQFLIQYYNGEERAKGNILERFSAQQFPDLHSELNLSSLELGDSALYFCASSGAVGGPADTQYFGPGTRLTVL.

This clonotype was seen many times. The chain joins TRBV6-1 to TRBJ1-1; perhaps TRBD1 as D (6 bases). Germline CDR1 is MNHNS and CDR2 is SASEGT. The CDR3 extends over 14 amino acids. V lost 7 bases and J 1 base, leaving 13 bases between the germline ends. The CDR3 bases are TGTGCCAGCAAGCCTCGGACAGAGAACACTGAAGCTTTCTTT. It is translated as CASKPRTENTEAFF.

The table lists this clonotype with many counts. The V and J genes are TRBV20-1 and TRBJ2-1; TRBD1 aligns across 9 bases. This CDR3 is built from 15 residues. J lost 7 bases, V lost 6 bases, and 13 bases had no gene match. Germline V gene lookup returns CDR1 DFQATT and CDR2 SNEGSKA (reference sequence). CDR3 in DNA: TGCAGTGCCTTTCCGGGACAGGGAGCCGAAAATGAGCAGTTCTTC. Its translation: CSAFPGQGAENEQFF.

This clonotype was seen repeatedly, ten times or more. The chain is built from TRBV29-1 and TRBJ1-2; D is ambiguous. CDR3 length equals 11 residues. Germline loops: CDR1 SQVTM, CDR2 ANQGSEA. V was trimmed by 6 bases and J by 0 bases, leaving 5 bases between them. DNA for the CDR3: TGCAGCGTCGCAGCTAACTATGGCTACACCTTC. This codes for CSVAANYGYTF. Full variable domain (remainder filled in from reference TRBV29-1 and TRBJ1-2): SAVISQKPSRDICQRGTSLTIQCQVDSQVTMMFWYRQQPGQSLTLIATANQGSEATYESGFVIDKFPISRPNLTFSTLTVSNMSPEDSSIYLCSVAANYGYTFGSGTRLTVV.

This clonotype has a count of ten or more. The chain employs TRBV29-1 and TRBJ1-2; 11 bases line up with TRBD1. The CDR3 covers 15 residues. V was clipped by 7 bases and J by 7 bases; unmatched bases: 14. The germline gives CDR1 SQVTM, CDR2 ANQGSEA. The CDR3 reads CSGHQIGQGASGYTF. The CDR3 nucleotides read TGCAGCGGGCACCAAATAGGACAGGGGGCTTCTGGCTACACCTTC.

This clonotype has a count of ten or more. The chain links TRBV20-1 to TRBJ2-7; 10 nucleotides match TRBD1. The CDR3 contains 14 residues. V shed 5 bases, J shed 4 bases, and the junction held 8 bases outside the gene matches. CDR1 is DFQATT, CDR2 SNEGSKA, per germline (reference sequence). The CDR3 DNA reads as TGCAGTGCTCAGACAGGGGGCTTCGGATACGAGCAGTACTTC. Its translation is CSAQTGGFGYEQYF.

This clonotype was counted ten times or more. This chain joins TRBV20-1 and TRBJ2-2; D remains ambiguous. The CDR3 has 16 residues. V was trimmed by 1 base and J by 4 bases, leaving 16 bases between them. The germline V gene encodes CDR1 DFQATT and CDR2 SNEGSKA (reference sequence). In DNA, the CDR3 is TGCAGTGCTAGAGTTGGAGCCATCGGCGGCACCGGGGAGCTGTTTTTT. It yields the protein CSARVGAIGGTGELFF.

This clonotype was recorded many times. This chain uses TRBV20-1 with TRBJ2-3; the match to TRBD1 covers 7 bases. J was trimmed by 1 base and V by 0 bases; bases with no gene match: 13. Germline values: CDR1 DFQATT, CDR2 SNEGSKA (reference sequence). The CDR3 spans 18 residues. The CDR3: CSARDQGGGIVGTDTQYF. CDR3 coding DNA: TGCAGTGCTAGAGATCAAGGGGGCGGAATTGTTGGCACAGATACGCAGTATTTT.

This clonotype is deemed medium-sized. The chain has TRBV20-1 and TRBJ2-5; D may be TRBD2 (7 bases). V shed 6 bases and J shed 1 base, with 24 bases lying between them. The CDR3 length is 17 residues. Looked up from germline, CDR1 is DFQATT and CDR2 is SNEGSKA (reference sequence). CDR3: CSAKVWRGPSLQETQYF. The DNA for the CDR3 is TGCAGTGCCAAGGTCTGGCGGGGGCCCTCACTCCAAGAGACCCAGTACTTC.

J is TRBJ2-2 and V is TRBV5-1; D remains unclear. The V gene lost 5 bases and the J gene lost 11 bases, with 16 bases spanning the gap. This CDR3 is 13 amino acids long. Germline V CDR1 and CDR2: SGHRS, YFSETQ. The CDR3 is CASSCGWGGELFF. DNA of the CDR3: TGCGCCAGCAGTTGCGGATGGGGTGGAGAGCTGTTTTTT.

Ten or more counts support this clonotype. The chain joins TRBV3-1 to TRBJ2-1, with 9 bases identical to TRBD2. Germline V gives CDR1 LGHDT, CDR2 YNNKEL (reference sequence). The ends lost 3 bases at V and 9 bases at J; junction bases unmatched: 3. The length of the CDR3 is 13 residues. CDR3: CASSQRGGSEQFF. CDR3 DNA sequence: TGTGCCAGCAGCCAGCGGGGGGGAAGTGAGCAGTTCTTC.

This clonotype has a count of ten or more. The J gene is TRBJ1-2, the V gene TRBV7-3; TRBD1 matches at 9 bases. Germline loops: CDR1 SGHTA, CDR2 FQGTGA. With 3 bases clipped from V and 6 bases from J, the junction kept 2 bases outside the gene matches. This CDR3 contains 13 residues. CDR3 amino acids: CASSFTGGDGYTF. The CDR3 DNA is TGTGCCAGCAGCTTTACAGGGGGCGATGGCTACACCTTC. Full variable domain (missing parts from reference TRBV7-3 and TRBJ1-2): GAGVSQTPSNKVTEKGKYVELRCDPISGHTALYWYRQSLGQGPEFLIYFQGTGAADDSGLPNDRFFAVRPEGSVSTLKIQRTERGDSAVYLCASSFTGGDGYTFGSGTRLTVV.

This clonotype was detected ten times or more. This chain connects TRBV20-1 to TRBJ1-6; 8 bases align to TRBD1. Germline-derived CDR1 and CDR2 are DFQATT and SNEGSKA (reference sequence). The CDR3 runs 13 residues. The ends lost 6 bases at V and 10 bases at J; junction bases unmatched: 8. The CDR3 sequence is CSAVTGVGSPLHF. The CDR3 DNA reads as TGCAGTGCGGTGACAGGGGTTGGGTCACCCCTCCACTTT.